These T cell receptor beta chains were read from a single sample in a study of shared clonotypes between healthy human individuals. Generated by immunoSEQ multiplex PCR, the TCRdb table keeps only in-frame clones and is missing some. The sample carries about 2,200,000 clones, more than 85% recorded once. The material sequenced was naive CD8+ T cells from PBMCs. These receptors were taken from a man between 18 and 35 years old in good health. Some clones in this sample may be carry-over from other donors' samples. The CDR3 runs from the conserved cysteine through the conserved F or W. A D gene is named only where the DNA matches it firmly. Clone size, where shown, is once, few, many, or a class for clones that have expanded.

-	-	TRBV19	15	TRBJ1-5	TGTGCCAGTAGTTTCGGCGTTCATAGCAATCAGCCCCAGCATTTT	CASSFGVHSNQPQHF
TRBD1	-	TRBV7-9	17	TRBJ1-1	TGTGCCAGCAGCCCCGGGACAGGGGGCGAGGGTTATACTGAAGCTTTCTTT	CASSPGTGGEGYTEAFF
-	-	TRBV28	15	TRBJ1-3	TGTGCCAGCAGTCCCCTACTCCTCTCTGGAAACACCATATATTTT	CASSPLLLSGNTIYF
-	once	TRBV19	16	TRBJ1-1	TGTGCCAGTAGCCCCGTGGCACCGCCTGTTGACACTGAAGCTTTCTTT	CASSPVAPPVDTEAFF
-	-	TRBV6-1	15	TRBJ1-5	TGTGCCAGCAGTGAAGCGATTCGGGGGACTCAGCCCCAGCATTTT	CASSEAIRGTQPQHF
TRBD1	-	TRBV6-6	15	TRBJ2-5	TGTGCCAGCAGTCCGGGACAGAAGTACCAAGAGACCCAGTACTTC	CASSPGQKYQETQYF
-	few	TRBV25-1	11	TRBJ1-2	TGTGCCAGGAGGGCGGGCCATGGCTACACCTTC	CARRAGHGYTF
-	-	TRBV5-1	12	TRBJ2-1	TGCGCCAGCAGCTTGTCGGGTGGTGAGCAGTTCTTC	CASSLSGGEQFF
-	once	TRBV28	15	TRBJ2-5	TGTGCCAGCAGTCTAAGCCGACGGAGCCAAGAGACCCAGTACTTC	CASSLSRRSQETQYF
TRBD2	-	TRBV7-3	16	TRBJ2-1	TGTGCCAGCAGCCCAACGGGACTAGTGGGGGCCAATGAGCAGTTCTTC	CASSPTGLVGANEQFF
TRBD1	-	TRBV30	16	TRBJ1-4	TGTGCCTGGAGTTTAGCGACAGGGTCGTTAAGTGAAAAACTGTTTTTT	CAWSLATGSLSEKLFF
-	-	TRBV9	11	TRBJ2-1	TGTGCCAGCAGCCGAGATTATGAGCAGTTCTTC	CASSRDYEQFF
-	-	TRBV27	17	TRBJ2-2	TGTGCCAGCGGCGTATCAGAGCCGATCAGGGGTGCCGGGGAGCTGTTTTTT	CASGVSEPIRGAGELFF
-	-	TRBV5-1	13	TRBJ2-7	TGCGCCAGCAGCTATCCAGGGGCCTACGAGCAGTACTTC	CASSYPGAYEQYF
-	-	TRBV28	14	TRBJ1-1	TGTGCCAGCAGCTACCCGACCCTAGGGACTGAAGCTTTCTTT	CASSYPTLGTEAFF
-	-	TRBV9	14	TRBJ1-2	TGTGCCAGCACCCAAGATTCGGGAAACTATGGCTACACCTTC	CASTQDSGNYGYTF
-	-	TRBV5-1	14	TRBJ2-7	TGCGCCAGCAGCTTGTTTAGCGGCTCCTACGAGCAGTACTTC	CASSLFSGSYEQYF
-	-	TRBV7-9	14	TRBJ2-2	TGTGCCAGCAGCTTACCTCTAGCATCCGGGGAGCTGTTTTTT	CASSLPLASGELFF
-	-	TRBV5-1	14	TRBJ2-3	TGCGCCAGCAGCTTCTTCAGCTCCACAGATACGCAGTATTTT	CASSFFSSTDTQYF
-	-	TRBV7-9	15	TRBJ2-1	TGTGCCAGCGGACAACAGGGCGCCCGGGTTGGTGAGCAGTTCTTC	CASGQQGARVGEQFF
-	-	TRBV10-3	15	TRBJ2-3	TGTGCCATCAGGGGGGTACCCGCTAGCACAGATACGCAGTATTTT	CAIRGVPASTDTQYF
-	-	TRBV11-2	11	TRBJ1-1	TGTGCCAGCAGTTATAGTACTGAAGCTTTCTTT	CASSYSTEAFF
-	-	TRBV6-5	13	TRBJ2-5	TGTGCCAGCAGTTACAATAATCTTGAGACCCAGTACTTC	CASSYNNLETQYF
TRBD1	-	TRBV28	15	TRBJ2-3	TGTGCCAGCAGTCGACAGGGGCCAGCACAAGATACGCAGTATTTT	CASSRQGPAQDTQYF
TRBD2	-	TRBV28	15	TRBJ2-7	TGTGCCAGCAGTTGGGTCCGGGACTACTCGGGCGAGCAGTACTTC	CASSWVRDYSGEQYF
TRBD1	-	TRBV29-1	16	TRBJ2-7	TGCAGCGTTGTGGGCCCTGTAGACAGGGGCTTATACGAGCAGTACTTC	CSVVGPVDRGLYEQYF
TRBD2	-	TRBV7-2	15	TRBJ2-7	TGTGCCAGCAGCCGCAGACTAGCGGGAACCTACGAGCAGTACTTC	CASSRRLAGTYEQYF
TRBD1	-	TRBV5-1	14	TRBJ2-7	TGCGCCAGCAGCCCAGGGACAGGGGAGTACGAGCAGTACTTC	CASSPGTGEYEQYF
TRBD1	-	TRBV7-9	16	TRBJ1-2	TGTGCCAGCAGCTTAGAACAGGGGGCGTATATCTATGGCTACACCTTC	CASSLEQGAYIYGYTF
-	-	TRBV28	14	TRBJ2-7	TGTGCCAGCAGTCCTCTAGCGAGCTCCTACGAGCAGTACTTC	CASSPLASSYEQYF
-	-	TRBV4-1	14	TRBJ1-2	TGCGCCAGCTGCCCCAAGCCGAGGGCCTATGGCTACACCTTC	CASCPKPRAYGYTF
TRBD1	-	TRBV5-1	13	TRBJ2-3	TGCGCCAGCACGGCGTCAGGGGGAGATACGCAGTATTTT	CASTASGGDTQYF
TRBD1	-	TRBV7-6	14	TRBJ2-7	TGTGCCAGCAGCGTAACAGGGGCTCACTACGAGCAGTACTTC	CASSVTGAHYEQYF
-	-	TRBV27	17	TRBJ1-2	TGTGCCAGCAGTGGCCCGGGACATTCTAGTGGGGACTATGGCTACACCTTC	CASSGPGHSSGDYGYTF
-	-	TRBV11-2	17	TRBJ2-6	TGTGCCAGCAGCTTAGTGCGCCTGGCATCTGGGGCCAACGTCCTGACTTTC	CASSLVRLASGANVLTF
-	-	TRBV27	13	TRBJ2-7	TGTGCCAGCTACGGACCATACACCTACGAGCAGTACTTC	CASYGPYTYEQYF
TRBD2	-	TRBV9	16	TRBJ2-7	TGTGCCAGCAGCGTAGGGGGGACTAGCGGGAGATACGAGCAGTACTTC	CASSVGGTSGRYEQYF
TRBD2	-	TRBV19	16	TRBJ2-7	TGTGCCAGTAGTATCGGAGTTGGACTCGGGAGGCTCGAGCAGTACTTC	CASSIGVGLGRLEQYF
TRBD1	-	TRBV5-1	15	TRBJ1-2	TGCGCCAGCAGCTTAAGAACGGGACAGGCCGCGGACTACACCTTC	CASSLRTGQAADYTF
-	-	TRBV28	14	TRBJ1-2	TGTGCCAGCAGTTCCGCGGAAGGTAACTATGGCTACACCTTC	CASSSAEGNYGYTF
-	-	TRBV19	15	TRBJ2-5	TGTGCCAGTAGTATAGGAACAGTGTGGGAAGAGACCCAGTACTTC	CASSIGTVWEETQYF
-	-	TRBV9	14	TRBJ1-2	TGTGCCAGCAGCGTAGTTTCGGGGGACTATGGCTACACCTTC	CASSVVSGDYGYTF